Listed below are T cell receptor beta chains from one sample, sequenced in a study of blood T cell repertoires in COVID-19. TCRdb keeps only in-frame clones here, not all; method: immunoSEQ multiplex PCR. The sample has approximately 200,000 clones, roughly 81% seen once. The sequenced material came from peripheral blood. The receptors derive from a man aged 35-49 years with acute or convalescent COVID-19. The CDR3 runs from the conserved cysteine through the conserved F or W. A D gene is named only where the DNA matches it firmly. Clone size appears in some rows only: once, few, many, or a class for an expanded clone.

j_gene: TRBJ2-3; d_gene: -; abundance: -; v_gene: TRBV4-3; CDR3aa: CASSQDSASDDTDTQYF; CDR3nt: TGCGCCAGCAGCCAAGATAGTGCTAGCGACGACACAGATACGCAGTATTTT
j_gene: TRBJ1-2; d_gene: -; abundance: -; v_gene: TRBV5-4; CDR3aa: CASSLRAEIPNYGYTF; CDR3nt: TGTGCCAGCAGCTTGAGAGCGGAAATTCCTAACTATGGCTACACCTTC
j_gene: TRBJ1-1; d_gene: -; abundance: -; v_gene: TRBV9; CDR3aa: CASSVDYRGNTEAFF; CDR3nt: TGTGCCAGCAGCGTAGATTACCGGGGGAACACTGAAGCTTTCTTT
j_gene: TRBJ1-2; d_gene: -; abundance: -; v_gene: TRBV23-1; CDR3aa: CASSPDRGGGVNYGYTF; CDR3nt: TGCGCCAGCAGCCCTGACCGGGGAGGGGGAGTTAACTATGGCTACACCTTC
j_gene: TRBJ2-1; d_gene: TRBD2; abundance: -; v_gene: TRBV24-1; CDR3aa: CATSAAGGFGVREQFF; CDR3nt: TGTGCCACCAGTGCCGCGGGGGGCTTCGGTGTTAGAGAGCAGTTCTTC
j_gene: TRBJ1-4; d_gene: -; abundance: few; v_gene: TRBV19; CDR3aa: CASSFRGANEKLFF; CDR3nt: TGTGCCAGTAGTTTCAGGGGTGCTAATGAAAAACTGTTTTTT
j_gene: TRBJ2-3; d_gene: -; abundance: -; v_gene: TRBV19; CDR3aa: CASSTWDTSDTQYF; CDR3nt: TGTGCCAGTAGTACCTGGGACACCTCAGATACGCAGTATTTT
j_gene: TRBJ2-3; d_gene: -; abundance: -; v_gene: TRBV9; CDR3aa: CASSVVSRPTDTQYF; CDR3nt: TGTGCCAGCAGCGTAGTCTCGCGGCCCACAGATACGCAGTATTTT
j_gene: TRBJ1-5; d_gene: -; abundance: few; v_gene: TRBV7-2; CDR3aa: CASSLRGSKPQHF; CDR3nt: TGTGCCAGCAGCTTAAGAGGATCCAAGCCCCAGCATTTT
j_gene: TRBJ1-1; d_gene: -; abundance: -; v_gene: TRBV7-8; CDR3aa: CASSFEAYGEAFF; CDR3nt: TGTGCCAGCAGCTTCGAAGCTTACGGTGAAGCTTTCTTT
j_gene: TRBJ2-1; d_gene: -; abundance: -; v_gene: TRBV4-2; CDR3aa: CASSQAWRDSSRAGQFF; CDR3nt: TGTGCCAGCAGCCAAGCCTGGCGGGACTCCTCGAGGGCAGGGCAGTTCTTC
j_gene: TRBJ1-1; d_gene: TRBD1; abundance: -; v_gene: TRBV30; CDR3aa: CAWSRTGETEAFF; CDR3nt: TGTGCCTGGAGTCGGACAGGGGAAACTGAAGCTTTCTTT
j_gene: TRBJ1-2; d_gene: TRBD1; abundance: few; v_gene: TRBV9; CDR3aa: CASSAYPGTGNQRGYTF; CDR3nt: TGTGCCAGCAGCGCGTATCCTGGGACAGGGAACCAGCGCGGCTACACCTTC
j_gene: TRBJ1-2; d_gene: -; abundance: -; v_gene: TRBV2; CDR3aa: CASRRREAFDYGYTF; CDR3nt: TGTGCCAGCAGACGGAGGGAGGCGTTCGACTATGGCTACACCTTC
j_gene: TRBJ1-5; d_gene: -; abundance: few; v_gene: TRBV7-8; CDR3aa: CASSFTGQPQHF; CDR3nt: TGTGCCAGCAGCTTTACCGGGCAGCCCCAGCATTTT
j_gene: TRBJ1-4; d_gene: -; abundance: -; v_gene: TRBV18; CDR3aa: CASSPKLSPTGGNEKLFF; CDR3nt: TGTGCCAGCTCACCAAAATTGAGTCCAACAGGTGGAAATGAAAAACTGTTTTTT
j_gene: TRBJ1-1; d_gene: TRBD1; abundance: -; v_gene: TRBV5-1; CDR3aa: CASSLQGGAGWSTTEAFF; CDR3nt: TGCGCCAGCAGCTTGCAAGGGGGCGCCGGCTGGTCGACCACTGAAGCTTTCTTT
j_gene: TRBJ2-3; d_gene: -; abundance: -; v_gene: TRBV20-1; CDR3aa: CNAASADTQYF; CDR3nt: TGCAATGCGGCTAGCGCAGATACGCAGTATTTT
j_gene: TRBJ1-5; d_gene: TRBD1; abundance: -; v_gene: TRBV19; CDR3aa: CAISDRAGSQPQHF; CDR3nt: TGTGCCATTTCGGACAGGGCCGGCAGTCAGCCCCAGCATTTT
j_gene: TRBJ2-7; d_gene: TRBD1; abundance: -; v_gene: TRBV6-6; CDR3aa: CASSSGGASYEQYF; CDR3nt: TGTGCCAGCAGTTCAGGGGGCGCTTCCTACGAGCAGTACTTC
j_gene: TRBJ1-2; d_gene: -; abundance: -; v_gene: TRBV5-5; CDR3aa: CASSQGQTYGYTF; CDR3nt: TGTGCCAGCAGCCAAGGACAAACCTATGGCTACACCTTC
j_gene: TRBJ2-5; d_gene: -; abundance: -; v_gene: TRBV5-1; CDR3aa: CASSLGTVGLETQYF; CDR3nt: TGCGCCAGCAGCTTGGGGACAGTAGGACTAGAGACCCAGTACTTC
j_gene: TRBJ1-5; d_gene: -; abundance: -; v_gene: TRBV6-5; CDR3aa: CASSNLDGNQPQHF; CDR3nt: TGTGCCAGCAGTAACCTAGATGGCAATCAGCCCCAGCATTTT
j_gene: TRBJ1-2; d_gene: TRBD1; abundance: few; v_gene: TRBV5-1; CDR3aa: CASSDRQGANGYTF; CDR3nt: TGCGCCAGCAGCGACAGACAGGGGGCCAATGGCTACACCTTC
j_gene: TRBJ1-3; d_gene: -; abundance: -; v_gene: TRBV12-3/TRBV12-4; CDR3aa: CASPSRSGNTIYF; CDR3nt: TGTGCCTCACCCTCCCGGTCTGGAAACACCATATATTTT
j_gene: TRBJ1-2; d_gene: -; abundance: -; v_gene: TRBV18; CDR3aa: CASSPTVYGYTF; CDR3nt: TGTGCCAGCTCACCGACAGTCTATGGCTACACCTTC
j_gene: TRBJ2-7; d_gene: TRBD1; abundance: -; v_gene: TRBV12-5; CDR3aa: CASGLTGGEQYF; CDR3nt: TGTGCTAGTGGGTTGACAGGGGGGGAGCAGTACTTC
j_gene: TRBJ1-6; d_gene: TRBD1; abundance: -; v_gene: TRBV5-1; CDR3aa: CASSSVRQGLSPLHF; CDR3nt: TGCGCCAGCAGCTCAGTCAGACAGGGTTTATCACCCCTCCACTTT
j_gene: TRBJ1-5; d_gene: TRBD1; abundance: few; v_gene: TRBV5-3; CDR3aa: CARSSGQGKNQPQHF; CDR3nt: TGTGCCAGAAGCTCGGGACAGGGGAAAAATCAGCCCCAGCATTTT
j_gene: TRBJ2-1; d_gene: TRBD2; abundance: -; v_gene: TRBV7-9; CDR3aa: CASSLLSMASGENEQFF; CDR3nt: TGTGCCAGCAGCTTATTATCAATGGCTAGCGGGGAAAATGAGCAGTTCTTC
j_gene: TRBJ2-1; d_gene: -; abundance: -; v_gene: TRBV27; CDR3aa: CASSGDTHKLESYNEQFF; CDR3nt: TGTGCCAGCAGTGGGGACACACACAAACTAGAGTCCTACAATGAGCAGTTCTTC